These T cell receptor beta chains were read from a single sample in a study of CD8 T cell repertoires and HIV-1 epitope variants. Which antigens these TCRs recognize remains unknown. TCRdb's table, derived via immunoSEQ multiplex PCR, lists solely in-frame clones and lacks some. The sample gives 5,100 or so clones, around 60% of which show up once; 35% to 50% is in the top ten. Sequencing used cultured CD8+ T cells derived from PBMCs. These receptors came from a male donor with HIV. The CDR3 runs from the conserved cysteine through the conserved F or W. D genes are given only for firm matches. A row's size may be missing; if present it is once, few, many or a size class.

TRBD1	few	TRBV30	TRBJ1-5	CAWSSGTAQGQPQHF	TGTGCCTGGAGTTCTGGGACAGCCCAGGGGCAGCCCCAGCATTTT
.	.	TRBV5-5	TRBJ2-3	CASSLTGRAVDTQYF	TGTGCCAGCAGCTTGACAGGCCGCGCGGTAGATACGCAGTATTTT
TRBD2	few	TRBV4-2	TRBJ2-7	CASSQAGGQQYF	TGTGCCAGCAGCCAAGCGGGGGGACAGCAGTACTTC
.	.	TRBV7-2	TRBJ2-7	CASSYLGTAYEQYF	TGTGCCAGCAGCTACCTTGGGACGGCCTACGAGCAGTACTTC
TRBD1	.	TRBV27	TRBJ1-1	CASSHRGRRWDTEAFF	TGTGCCAGCAGTCACAGGGGGCGCAGATGGGACACTGAAGCTTTCTTT
TRBD1	.	TRBV5-4	TRBJ1-2	CASSQDRAGSNYGYTF	TGCGCCAGCAGCCAAGACAGGGCAGGATCTAACTATGGCTACACCTTC
.	medium-sized	TRBV6-4	TRBJ1-6	CASSDGDNSPLHF	TGTGCCAGCAGTGACGGAGATAATTCACCCCTCCACTTT
.	medium-sized	TRBV11-1	TRBJ1-2	CASSPGTSDYGYTF	TGTGCCAGCAGCCCTGGGACTTCTGACTATGGCTACACCTTC
.	.	TRBV5-1	TRBJ2-7	CASSLGTRLGQYF	TGCGCCAGCAGCTTGGGGACCCGGCTGGGGCAATACTTC
.	.	TRBV5-4	TRBJ2-7	CASSLSHEQYF	TGTGCCAGCAGCTTGTCCCACGAGCAGTACTTC
TRBD1	.	TRBV5-5	TRBJ1-1	CASSAQGDTEAFF	TGTGCCAGCAGCGCTCAGGGGGACACTGAAGCTTTCTTT
TRBD1	.	TRBV5-1	TRBJ1-5	CASSLQPRDRGGQPQHF	TGCGCCAGCAGCCTGCAGCCGAGGGACAGGGGCGGACAGCCCCAGCATTTT
TRBD1	few	TRBV6-5	TRBJ1-2	CASGRTGEGYGYTF	TGTGCCAGCGGGCGGACAGGGGAAGGGTATGGCTACACCTTC
.	.	TRBV27	TRBJ1-5	CASSRSGLGNQPQHF	TGTGCCAGCAGTCGATCGGGCTTAGGCAATCAGCCCCAGCATTTT
.	.	TRBV28	TRBJ2-3	CASSSISADTQYF	TGTGCCAGCAGTTCCATTAGCGCAGATACGCAGTATTTT
.	medium-sized	TRBV4-1	TRBJ2-7	CASSPPTGTYEQYF	TGCGCCAGCAGCCCCCCGACAGGAACCTACGAGCAGTACTTC
.	.	TRBV5-4	TRBJ2-2	CASSLGVAENTGELFF	TGTGCCAGCAGCTTGGGTGTAGCGGAGAACACCGGGGAGCTGTTTTTT
.	.	TRBV4-1	TRBJ1-1	CASSQVDLGYTEAFF	TGCGCCAGCAGCCAAGTTGACCTCGGGTACACTGAAGCTTTCTTT
.	few	TRBV7-9	TRBJ1-6	CASSTPQAPLHF	TGTGCCAGCAGCACCCCACAAGCTCCCCTCCACTTT
.	.	TRBV6-6	TRBJ1-1	CASSGANTEAFF	TGTGCCAGCTCTGGGGCGAACACTGAAGCTTTCTTT
.	few	TRBV4-3	TRBJ1-2	CASSRLPAQGLSYTF	TGCGCCAGCAGCCGACTACCGGCCCAGGGACTAAGCTACACCTTC
TRBD1	.	TRBV7-9	TRBJ1-4	CASSLRGENEKLFF	TGTGCCAGCAGCCTCAGGGGGGAAAATGAAAAACTGTTTTTT
.	.	TRBV5-6	TRBJ2-7	CASSLGQYLREQYF	TGTGCCAGCAGCTTGGGACAGTACCTTCGTGAGCAGTACTTC
TRBD1	.	TRBV19	TRBJ1-5	CASSTIQDRTYSNQPQHF	TGTGCCAGTAGTACCATTCAGGACAGGACTTATAGCAATCAGCCCCAGCATTTT
TRBD2	few	TRBV6-4	TRBJ2-1	CASSEAGGPNEQFF	TGTGCCAGCAGTGAAGCGGGGGGGCCCAATGAGCAGTTCTTC
.	once	TRBV5-4	TRBJ2-1	CASSLSQGSEQFF	TGTGCCAGCAGCTTGTCGCAGGGCAGCGAGCAGTTCTTC
.	medium-sized	TRBV4-3	TRBJ1-2	CASSQDPPDLDYGYTF	TGCGCCAGCAGCCAAGATCCCCCAGACTTGGACTATGGCTACACCTTC